The entry that follows covers one T cell receptor beta chain sequence. No antigen is known for it. The input lacks base qualities; no much larger clone sits a single base away. The library was prepared using the immunoSEQ multiplex PCR assay. TCRdb holds this immuneACCESS table with in-frame rearrangements only. Some clones are missing; in checked studies, unresolved V genes explain under half, and the rest has no known cause. The sample records tens of thousands of clones, approximately 90% of which are singletons. Together, the top ten hold less than 2.5% of the sample. The sample comes from a study of T cell changes during pregnancy in multiple sclerosis (dated by TCRdb to about 2019). For the study in its entirety: In women with multiple sclerosis, the researchers looked at how the T cell repertoire shifted as pregnancy progressed.

According to the germline V gene, CDR1 reads SNHLY and CDR2 reads FYNNEI. From the cysteine up to the phenylalanine, the CDR3 has a length of 13 residues. The CDR3 DNA has 39 bases and is translated from base 1. Trimming takes 8 bases off V and 4 bases off J; junction bases not matched to a gene: 3. This material consisted of peripheral blood, taken in the second trimester of pregnancy. The sequence joins TRBV2 to TRBJ1-5, with 9 middle bases fitting TRBD1. The clonotype originates from a female donor in good health, enrolled as a control in a pregnancy study. The CDR3 loop reads CASAGTGNQPQHF. The bases read TGTGCCAGCGCCGGGACAGGGAATCAGCCCCAGCATTTT.